This T cell receptor beta chain originates from a study of graft-versus-host responses after intestinal transplantation. Study-wide background: Recipients got multivisceral, liver-intestinal, or isolated intestinal transplants.

Study-wide findings and caveats: Early post-transplant declines in HvG were associated with peak levels of circulating GvH clones.

The method was immunoSEQ multiplex PCR; TCRdb's version includes in-frame clones alone and lacks a portion of them. The table lists some 86,000 clones, around nine tenths of them singletons. In regard to this clone: Antigen specificity is unknown. One end of the junction varies from germline; a read error may be responsible.

There are 12 residues in the CDR3. Germline V gives CDR1 SEHNR, CDR2 FQNEAQ (reference sequence). The sample in question was unstimulated CD8+ T cells sorted from spleen or lymph node cells, obtained before intestinal transplant. This clonotype originated in a human donor who received an intestinal transplant. The rearrangement uses TRBV7-9 and TRBJ2-5; D remains unclear. The CDR3 region is CASSLSGFRENF. The CDR3, as DNA: TGTGCCAGCAGCTTATCCGGGTTCAGAGAGAACTTC.